This T cell receptor (beta chain) was sequenced during a study of cytomegalovirus exposure and HLA in healthy donors. Profiled with immunoSEQ multiplex PCR; TCRdb holds only in-frame clones, not every one. The table lists 200,000 to 250,000 clones, roughly 83% of them singletons. The CDR3 is 14 residues long. V dropped 7 bases and J dropped 6 bases, with 15 bases sitting between them. Germline CDR1 LNHDA, CDR2 SQIVND (reference sequence). This clone was recorded at least ten times. This sequence joins TRBV19 and TRBJ2-2; D may correspond to TRBD1 or TRBD2 (5 bases each). This receptor was taken from a woman aged 25 to 39 in good health and CMV-seropositive. Sequencing was carried out using PBMCs. Here the CDR3 DNA reads TGTGCCAGTACCCCTCGCAGGGAGTCCGGGGAGCTGTTTTTT. Translating gives CASTPRRESGELFF.